Presented here are 20 T cell receptor beta chains from one specimen sequenced in a study of T cell changes during pregnancy in multiple sclerosis. Sequencing was performed with immunoSEQ multiplex PCR; in TCRdb, only in-frame clones are kept and a portion is missing. Of about 55,000 clones in the sample, just under 90% were seen once. Sequences were derived from CD4+ T cells from peripheral blood mononuclear cells, sampled in the first trimester of pregnancy. The receptors here all came from a female donor with multiple sclerosis, enrolled in a pregnancy study.

The chain uses TRBV14 and TRBJ2-1; the D is unclear. Germline CDR1 and CDR2: SGHDN and FVKESK. V lost 6 bases and J lost 5, with 5 bases in between. This CDR3 has 11 amino acids. The CDR3 is CASSINNEQFF. CDR3 nucleotide sequence: TGTGCCAGCAGTATAAACAATGAGCAGTTCTTC. Using reference TRBV14 and TRBJ2-1 for the parts outside the CDR3, the full variable domain is EAGVTQFPSHSVIEKGQTVTLRCDPISGHDNLYWYRRVMGKEIKFLLHFVKESKQDESGMPNNRFLAERTGGTYSTLKVQPAELEDSGVYFCASSINNEQFFGPGTRLTVL.

The chain couples TRBV2 to TRBJ2-1; 9 bases match TRBD2. In germline, CDR1 is SNHLY, CDR2 FYNNEI. The CDR3 has 21 residues. The ends lost 4 bases at V and 2 bases at J; junction bases unmatched: 21. The CDR3, as DNA: TGTGCCAGCAGTGTCCGGGGGGTAGCGGGAGCTTGGTTGGAGACCTACAATGAGCAGTTCTTC. It is translated as CASSVRGVAGAWLETYNEQFF.

The rearrangement joins TRBV29-1 to TRBJ2-3; D not certain. The length of the CDR3 is 13 residues. Trimming removed 5 bases from V and 2 bases from J, with 11 bases in between. Germline V gene sequence: CDR1 SQVTM, CDR2 ANQGSEA. DNA of the CDR3: TGCAGCGTTCAGAGCAGGTCCACAGATACGCAGTATTTT. Protein product: CSVQSRSTDTQYF.

The chain uses TRBV7-2 and TRBJ2-1; TRBD2 agrees at 7 bases. Germline loops: CDR1 SGHTA, CDR2 FQGNSA. With V trimmed by 2 bases and J by 3 bases, 4 bases remained unmatched. This CDR3 is 15 amino acids long. The CDR3 region has the DNA TGTGCCAGCAGCTTACCGGGAGGCCTCTACAATGAGCAGTTCTTC. Protein: CASSLPGGLYNEQFF.

This clone was counted a single time. The chain carries TRBV30 and TRBJ2-1; the match to TRBD1 covers 7 bases. Trimming removed 3 bases from V and 11 bases from J; junction bases left unmatched: 7. This CDR3 has 12 amino acids. Germline CDR1 is GTSNPN and CDR2 is SVGIG (reference sequence). The CDR3 nucleotides are TGTGCCTGGAGCCCGACGGACAGGCAGCAGTTCTTC. Its protein product is CAWSPTDRQQFF.

In the case of this clone: Other DNA sequences in this specimen translate into the identical CDR3. The CDR3 loop reads CAITGGRSSTEAFF. The CDR3 region has the DNA TGTGCCATCACGGGGGGCCGTAGTAGCACTGAAGCTTTCTTT. The chain carries TRBV10-3 and TRBJ1-1, with D possibly being TRBD1 (6 bases). CDR1 and CDR2 from the germline V gene are ENHRY and SYGVKD. Trimming took off 7 bases at V and 4 bases at J, with 16 bases between the two ends. CDR3 length equals 14 residues.

The chain uses TRBV5-6 and TRBJ1-3; no reliable D call. The CDR3 is 14 amino acids. V was cut by 4 bases and J by 3 bases, with 11 bases left in between. The germline CDR1 and CDR2 sequences are SGHDT and YYEEEE. The CDR3 region is CASSLISSGNTIYF. The CDR3 DNA reads TGTGCCAGCAGCCTGATTTCTAGTGGAAACACCATATATTTT.

CDR3 loop: CAWGREMLDTQYF. For the CDR3, the DNA is TGTGCCTGGGGGCGGGAGATGTTAGATACGCAGTATTTT. The chain recombines TRBV30 with TRBJ2-3, with 7 bases fitting TRBD2. Per the germline V gene, CDR1 is GTSNPN and CDR2 is SVGIG (reference sequence). This CDR3 has 13 amino acids. Trimming cost V 5 bases and J 5 bases; bases outside gene matches: 7.

The gene calls are TRBV4-1 and TRBJ1-3, with 7 bases that match TRBD1. Looked up from germline, CDR1 is MGHRA and CDR2 is YSYEKL. J gave up 0 bases and V 0 bases, and 8 bases lay outside the gene matches. This CDR3 region has 18 residues. CDR3 nucleotide sequence: TGCGCCAGCAGCCAAGATCGGAAGGGGGCGCTCTCTGGAAACACCATATATTTT. As protein: CASSQDRKGALSGNTIYF.

This chain joins TRBV10-3 and TRBJ2-7; 10 bases map to TRBD1. Per germline, CDR1 ENHRY and CDR2 SYGVKD. J was trimmed by 5 bases and V by 6 bases; bases with no gene match: 1. The CDR3 is 12 amino acids. The chain's CDR3 is CAIRTGGNEQYF. Written as DNA, the CDR3 is TGTGCCATCAGGACAGGGGGCAACGAGCAGTACTTC.

With respect to this clone: Other DNA sequences within the sample encode an identical CDR3. This chain joins TRBV5-1 and TRBJ2-7; 9 bases line up with TRBD1. CDR3 length: 14 residues. J was trimmed by 3 bases and V by 4 bases; bases with no gene match: 5. Looked up from germline, CDR1 is SGHRS and CDR2 is YFSETQ. The CDR3: CASSLGQGNYEQYF. CDR3 bases: TGCGCCAGCAGCCTGGGACAGGGCAACTACGAGCAGTACTTC.

The CDR3 sequence is CASSGGQVRETQYF. The CDR3 DNA reads as TGTGCCAGCAGTGGGGGACAGGTGAGGGAGACCCAGTACTTC. The chain combines TRBV6-1 with TRBJ2-5, with 8 bases that match TRBD1. Trimming cost V 4 bases and J 5 bases; bases outside gene matches: 6. This CDR3 comprises 14 residues. Looked up from germline, CDR1 is MNHNS and CDR2 is SASEGT.

The chain uses TRBV5-6 and TRBJ2-4; a weak D match, TRBD1 (6 bases). CDR1 and CDR2 from the germline V gene are SGHDT and YYEEEE. The germline V and J ends were trimmed by 4 bases and 1 base, with 9 bases remaining between them. This CDR3 is 14 amino acids long. The CDR3 spells CASSLTGAKNIQYF. The CDR3 DNA reads TGTGCCAGCAGCCTAACAGGGGCCAAAAACATTCAGTACTTC.

The gene calls are TRBV15 and TRBJ2-7; TRBD1 matches 7 bases. The germline gives CDR1 LNHNV, CDR2 YYDKDF (reference sequence). The CDR3 extends over 15 amino acids. Trimming removed 5 bases from V and 4 bases from J; junction bases left unmatched: 11. CDR3 protein: CATSPAEGARYEQYF. The CDR3 nucleotides are TGTGCCACCAGCCCAGCTGAGGGGGCGCGTTACGAGCAGTACTTC.

The chain combines TRBV9 with TRBJ2-7, with D possibly matching TRBD2 (5 bases). This CDR3 comprises 16 residues. From germline, CDR1 is SGDLS and CDR2 YYNGEE. V gave up 0 bases and J gave up 1 base, with 14 bases separating them. The chain's CDR3 is CASSVVGEYFSYEQYF. DNA for the CDR3: TGTGCCAGCAGCGTAGTCGGGGAATACTTTTCCTACGAGCAGTACTTC.

This chain joins TRBV7-9 and TRBJ2-2; a possible D gene is TRBD2 (5 bases). Trimming shortened V by 1 base and J by 4 bases, and 13 bases separated the two germline ends. Germline assignment: CDR1 SEHNR and CDR2 FQNEAQ (reference sequence). The CDR3 contains 16 residues. The CDR3 region has the DNA TGTGCCAGCAGCTTAGATCAGCGGTCGGGCACCGGGGAGCTGTTTTTT. Residues: CASSLDQRSGTGELFF.

This clone was picked up one time. The gene calls are TRBV21-1 and TRBJ2-7; the table's D call, TRBD2, has no DNA check behind it. TRBV21-1 is assigned pseudogene status. The CDR3 loop spans 17 amino acids. CDR3 in amino acids: CASTVRKASGVPDEQYF. The CDR3 DNA reads TGTGCCAGCACCGTACGGAAGGCTAGCGGGGTCCCGGACGAGCAGTACTTC.

This chain joins TRBV19 and TRBJ2-1, with D perhaps matching TRBD1 (5 bases). CDR1 and CDR2 from the germline V gene are LNHDA and SQIVND (reference sequence). Trimming left V 5 bases short and J 0 bases short, with 17 bases between. This CDR3 contains 17 residues. DNA for the CDR3: TGTGCCAGTAGTCTGCGAATGACAGCCAGCTCCTACAATGAGCAGTTCTTC. It codes for CASSLRMTASSYNEQFF.

V and J are TRBV28 and TRBJ2-3; D may be TRBD1 (5 bases). CDR3 length equals 13 residues. V lost 1 base and J lost 8, with 10 bases in between. Germline V gene sequence: CDR1 MDHEN, CDR2 SYDVKM. The CDR3 protein is CASSLSGRGTQYF. The CDR3 coding sequence is TGTGCCAGCAGTTTATCTGGAAGGGGTACGCAGTATTTT.

The rearrangement links TRBV9 to TRBJ1-1; unclear D gene. The length of the CDR3 is 13 residues. The germline gives CDR1 SGDLS, CDR2 YYNGEE. V was shortened by 0 bases and J by 8 bases, with 11 bases between the two germline ends. CDR3 residues: CASSVDSPGEAFF. DNA for the CDR3: TGTGCCAGCAGCGTAGATTCGCCGGGGGAAGCTTTCTTT.